This is a list of T cell receptor beta chains from one sample in a study of memory CD4+ T cells and cytomegalovirus serostatus. Data came from immunoSEQ multiplex PCR; TCRdb stores just in-frame clones and leaves some out. The repertoire includes about 64,000 clones, 75% to 80% of them detected once, and 0.75% to 0.9% sits in the top ten. The sample was memory CD4+ T cells from blood. The receptor source for this set is an adult in good health and CMV-seronegative. CDR3s include the opening cysteine and the closing phenylalanine or tryptophan. The D gene is left open where the match is weak. The size field is filled for only some rows; it gives once, few, many or a size class.

clone size	V gene	J gene	D gene	CDR3 protein	CDR3 DNA
NA	TRBV28	TRBJ2-4	NA	CASSSANARGKNIQYF	TGTGCCAGCAGTTCTGCAAACGCACGCGGCAAAAACATTCAGTACTTC
NA	TRBV4-1	TRBJ2-3	NA	CASSQGVAGPYTDTQYF	TGCGCCAGCAGCCAAGGTGTGGCAGGGCCTTACACAGATACGCAGTATTTT
NA	TRBV7-6	TRBJ1-1	NA	CASSFGQGDTEAFF	TGTGCCAGCAGCTTCGGTCAGGGAGACACTGAAGCTTTCTTT
NA	TRBV6-1	TRBJ1-1	TRBD1	CASSGSTGDTEAFF	TGTGCCAGCAGTGGATCCACAGGGGACACTGAAGCTTTCTTT
NA	TRBV5-6	TRBJ1-1	NA	CASSWGAVSATEAFF	TGTGCCAGCAGCTGGGGGGCAGTCAGTGCCACTGAAGCTTTCTTT
NA	TRBV7-3	TRBJ2-6	TRBD1	CASSLGQIDSGANVLTF	TGTGCCAGCAGCTTGGGACAGATCGACTCTGGGGCCAACGTCCTGACTTTC
NA	TRBV7-9	TRBJ1-2	NA	CASSYLGLPNYGYTF	TGTGCCAGCAGCTACCTAGGGCTACCAAACTATGGCTACACCTTC
few	TRBV30	TRBJ2-7	TRBD1	CAWSVGGTGFINEQYF	TGTGCCTGGAGTGTAGGGGGGACAGGGTTTATCAACGAGCAGTACTTC
few	TRBV19	TRBJ1-1	TRBD1	CASSMDRGNTEAFF	TGTGCCAGTAGTATGGACAGGGGGAACACTGAAGCTTTCTTT
NA	TRBV25-1	TRBJ1-2	NA	CASSESGSVYGYTF	TGTGCCAGCAGTGAATCGGGGAGCGTTTATGGCTACACCTTC
NA	TRBV6-1	TRBJ2-7	TRBD1	CASTWDRAYEQYF	TGTGCCAGCACGTGGGACAGAGCCTACGAGCAGTACTTC
NA	TRBV7-9	TRBJ2-1	TRBD2	CASSPLLAGGPSSYNEQFF	TGTGCCAGCAGCCCCCTCCTAGCGGGGGGGCCCAGCTCCTACAATGAGCAGTTCTTC
NA	TRBV4-3	TRBJ2-1	NA	CASSQEERNEQFF	TGCGCCAGCAGCCAAGAGGAAAGAAATGAGCAGTTCTTC
NA	TRBV28	TRBJ2-7	NA	CASSLTLGEQYF	TGTGCCAGCAGTCTTACCCTCGGCGAGCAGTACTTC
NA	TRBV11-2	TRBJ1-5	TRBD1	CASSSPGGSPYSNQPQHF	TGTGCCAGCAGTTCCCCAGGGGGCAGTCCATATAGCAATCAGCCCCAGCATTTT
NA	TRBV30	TRBJ1-6	NA	CAWSVHEGNNSPLHF	TGTGCCTGGAGTGTACATGAGGGAAACAATTCACCCCTCCACTTT
NA	TRBV9	TRBJ2-1	TRBD2	CASSVGTSGRALNGHNEQFF	TGTGCCAGCAGCGTAGGGACTAGCGGGAGGGCCCTCAATGGTCACAATGAGCAGTTCTTC
NA	TRBV5-1	TRBJ2-1	NA	CASSLGTAPGEQFF	TGCGCCAGCAGCTTGGGGACCGCCCCGGGTGAGCAGTTCTTC
NA	TRBV19	TRBJ1-6	TRBD1	CASSDTGTGAIPLHF	TGTGCCAGTAGTGACACCGGGACAGGGGCTATACCCCTCCACTTT
NA	TRBV5-1	TRBJ2-5	NA	CASSILSVAETQYF	TGCGCCAGCAGCATACTTAGCGTCGCAGAGACCCAGTACTTC
NA	TRBV27	TRBJ2-3	NA	CASSKMTSTDTQYF	TGTGCCAGCAGTAAGATGACTAGCACAGATACGCAGTATTTT
NA	TRBV27	TRBJ2-1	TRBD1	CASSLPGTGRNEQFF	TGTGCCAGCAGTCTACCCGGGACAGGGAGGAATGAGCAGTTCTTC
once	TRBV19	TRBJ1-5	NA	CASSIVRGGGHQPQHF	TGTGCCAGTAGTATAGTTCGGGGAGGGGGGCATCAGCCCCAGCATTTT
NA	TRBV4-2	TRBJ2-7	NA	CASSQDRNYEQYF	TGTGCCAGCAGCCAAGACAGAAACTACGAGCAGTACTTC
NA	TRBV27	TRBJ1-3	NA	CASSLNGLGNTIYF	TGTGCCAGCAGTTTGAATGGTCTGGGAAACACCATATATTTT
NA	TRBV11-2	TRBJ2-3	TRBD2	CASSAWTSGSTDTQYF	TGTGCCAGCAGCGCCTGGACTAGCGGGAGCACAGATACGCAGTATTTT
NA	TRBV19	TRBJ2-2	NA	CASSIPQGRGKSNTGELFF	TGTGCCAGTAGTATCCCTCAGGGTCGGGGAAAGTCGAACACCGGGGAGCTGTTTTTT